The 4 T cell receptor beta chains listed next were all sequenced from one sample in a study of T cell changes during pregnancy in multiple sclerosis. Libraries were prepared by immunoSEQ multiplex PCR; TCRdb keeps only in-frame clonotypes and omits some of them. In the table there are about 67,000 clones, more than 85% of which are singletons. The sample consisted of peripheral blood, taken in the second trimester of pregnancy. Receptor source: a female donor with multiple sclerosis, enrolled in a pregnancy study.

The rearrangement joins TRBV5-4 to TRBJ1-1, with D unresolved. CDR1 is SGHNT and CDR2 is YYREEE in the germline V gene (reference sequence). Trimming pared 7 bases from V and 3 bases from J, leaving 7 bases between. This CDR3 has 11 amino acids. As DNA, the CDR3 is TGTGCCAGCGGGAGGGACACTGAAGCTTTCTTT. Its protein product is CASGRDTEAFF. Full variable domain (outside the CDR3, taken from reference TRBV5-4 and TRBJ1-1): ETGVTQSPTHLIKTRGQQVTLRCSSQSGHNTVSWYQQALGQGPQFIFQYYREEENGRGNFPPRFSGLQFPNYSSELNVNALELDDSALYLCASGRDTEAFFGQGTRLTVV.

The chain uses TRBV4-3 and TRBJ1-6, with D perhaps TRBD1 (6 bases). The V gene lost 0 bases and the J gene lost 4 bases, with 19 bases spanning the gap. The CDR3 consists of 19 residues. Germline CDR1 reads LGHNA; CDR2 reads YSLEER. The CDR3: CASSQDRYGRGRYNSPLHF. CDR3 nucleotide sequence: TGCGCCAGCAGCCAAGATCGCTATGGCAGGGGAAGGTATAATTCACCCCTCCACTTT.

The chain joins TRBV5-1 to TRBJ2-6; TRBD2 is a possible D gene (6 bases). The CDR3 spans 20 residues. Germline V CDR1 and CDR2: SGHRS, YFSETQ. V lost 7 bases and J 0 bases, leaving 26 bases between the germline ends. The CDR3 bases are TGCGCCAGCCGAAATCTTGCCCGGGGGAAATTCAGCTCTGGGGCCAACGTCCTGACTTTC. This gives the protein CASRNLARGKFSSGANVLTF.

The V gene is TRBV10-2, the J gene TRBJ2-7; D is unclear. Germline V gene data show CDR1 as WSHSY and CDR2 as SAAADI. Trimming took 2 bases from V and 5 from J, leaving 7 bases between them. The CDR3 length is 12 residues. CDR3 amino acids: CASSENGDEQYF. CDR3 coding DNA: TGCGCCAGCAGTGAGAACGGAGACGAGCAGTACTTC.